This T cell receptor beta chain was identified during a study of technical replicates of blood from several donors. The table came from immunoSEQ multiplex PCR; TCRdb's copy has only in-frame clones and leaves some out. This sample has approximately 65,000 clones, with roughly 86% found just once. The germline V gene has CDR1 MNHEY and CDR2 SMNVEV (reference sequence). The CDR3 contains 15 residues. Trimming left V 6 bases short and J 3 bases short, with 17 bases between. The source is a human donor in good health. Some clones in this sample may be carry-over from other donors' samples. V is TRBV27 and J is TRBJ1-2; D possibly corresponds to TRBD1 (6 bases). The sample taken for sequencing was PBMCs. The CDR3 sequence is CASRWGWGLDYGYTF. The CDR3 DNA sequence: TGTGCCAGCAGGTGGGGCTGGGGGCTGGACTATGGCTACACCTTC.